A selection of T cell receptor beta chains follows, all from one sample in a study of blood T cell repertoires in COVID-19. Measured with immunoSEQ multiplex PCR; TCRdb has only the in-frame clones, and not every one. Among about 280,000 clones listed, approximately 81% were seen once. Sequenced: PBMCs or T cells enriched from blood (not recorded which). The receptors here all came from a woman aged 45-65 years who had recovered from COVID-19. Both conserved end residues are part of each CDR3. The order of the fields is J gene, V gene, clone size, D gene, CDR3 protein, CDR3 DNA. The D gene is left open where the match is weak. Expanded clones get a size class; other rows say once, few or many, or leave the size out.

J gene: TRBJ1-3; V gene: TRBV28; clone size: -; D gene: -; CDR3 protein: CASSLNRVGNTIYF; CDR3 DNA: TGTGCCAGCAGTTTAAACAGGGTTGGAAACACCATATATTTT
J gene: TRBJ1-4; V gene: TRBV5-1; clone size: -; D gene: TRBD1; CDR3 protein: CASRTGQGGNEKLFF; CDR3 DNA: TGCGCCAGCCGGACAGGGCAGGGAGGTAATGAAAAACTGTTTTTT
J gene: TRBJ1-1; V gene: TRBV19; clone size: -; D gene: -; CDR3 protein: CASSPSGRGGTEAFF; CDR3 DNA: TGTGCCAGTAGTCCCTCTGGCAGGGGAGGGACTGAAGCTTTCTTT
J gene: TRBJ1-2; V gene: TRBV5-5; clone size: -; D gene: -; CDR3 protein: CASSSPGFLYGYTF; CDR3 DNA: TGTGCCAGCAGCTCGCCGGGATTCCTCTATGGCTACACCTTC
J gene: TRBJ2-3; V gene: TRBV19; clone size: -; D gene: -; CDR3 protein: CASRGRGGEDTQYF; CDR3 DNA: TGTGCCAGTCGCGGAAGGGGTGGTGAAGATACGCAGTATTTT
J gene: TRBJ1-1; V gene: TRBV11-2; clone size: -; D gene: -; CDR3 protein: CASSLQGGHTEAFF; CDR3 DNA: TGTGCCAGCAGCCTACAGGGAGGGCACACTGAAGCTTTCTTT
J gene: TRBJ2-1; V gene: TRBV30; clone size: -; D gene: -; CDR3 protein: CAWSLPGLDYNEQFF; CDR3 DNA: TGTGCCTGGTCACTACCGGGACTTGACTACAATGAGCAGTTCTTC
J gene: TRBJ2-3; V gene: TRBV5-1; clone size: -; D gene: TRBD2; CDR3 protein: CASSWTSGSSTDTQYF; CDR3 DNA: TGCGCCAGCAGCTGGACTAGCGGATCTAGCACAGATACGCAGTATTTT
J gene: TRBJ1-2; V gene: TRBV28; clone size: -; D gene: TRBD1; CDR3 protein: CASREPGTGEYGYTF; CDR3 DNA: TGTGCCAGCAGAGAACCCGGGACAGGGGAATATGGCTACACCTTC
J gene: TRBJ1-2; V gene: TRBV9; clone size: once; D gene: -; CDR3 protein: CASSVARESGVGYYGYTF; CDR3 DNA: TGTGCCAGCAGCGTTGCCAGGGAGTCAGGGGTTGGTTATTATGGCTACACCTTC
J gene: TRBJ1-5; V gene: TRBV28; clone size: -; D gene: TRBD1; CDR3 protein: CASSVTGGHQPQHF; CDR3 DNA: TGTGCCAGCTCGGTGACAGGGGGACATCAGCCCCAGCATTTT
J gene: TRBJ2-7; V gene: TRBV7-6; clone size: few; D gene: TRBD2; CDR3 protein: CASSRLTGGLYEQYF; CDR3 DNA: TGTGCCAGCAGCCGTCTTACGGGGGGACTGTACGAGCAGTACTTC
J gene: TRBJ1-2; V gene: TRBV11-1; clone size: many; D gene: TRBD1; CDR3 protein: CASSSRTGWNYGYTF; CDR3 DNA: TGTGCCAGCAGCTCCCGGACAGGGTGGAACTATGGCTACACCTTC
J gene: TRBJ2-4; V gene: TRBV28; clone size: -; D gene: -; CDR3 protein: CASSLATTAKNIQYF; CDR3 DNA: TGTGCCAGCAGTTTAGCCACAACAGCCAAAAACATTCAGTACTTC
J gene: TRBJ2-5; V gene: TRBV6-5; clone size: -; D gene: TRBD1; CDR3 protein: CASSWGQHQETQYF; CDR3 DNA: TGTGCCAGCAGTTGGGGACAGCACCAAGAGACCCAGTACTTC
J gene: TRBJ2-2; V gene: TRBV6-5; clone size: -; D gene: -; CDR3 protein: CASRTNTGELFF; CDR3 DNA: TGTGCCAGCAGGACAAACACCGGGGAGCTGTTTTTT
J gene: TRBJ1-5; V gene: TRBV6-2/TRBV6-3; clone size: -; D gene: -; CDR3 protein: CASSYSTASSNQPQHF; CDR3 DNA: TGTGCCAGCAGTTACTCGACAGCGTCTAGCAATCAGCCCCAGCATTTT